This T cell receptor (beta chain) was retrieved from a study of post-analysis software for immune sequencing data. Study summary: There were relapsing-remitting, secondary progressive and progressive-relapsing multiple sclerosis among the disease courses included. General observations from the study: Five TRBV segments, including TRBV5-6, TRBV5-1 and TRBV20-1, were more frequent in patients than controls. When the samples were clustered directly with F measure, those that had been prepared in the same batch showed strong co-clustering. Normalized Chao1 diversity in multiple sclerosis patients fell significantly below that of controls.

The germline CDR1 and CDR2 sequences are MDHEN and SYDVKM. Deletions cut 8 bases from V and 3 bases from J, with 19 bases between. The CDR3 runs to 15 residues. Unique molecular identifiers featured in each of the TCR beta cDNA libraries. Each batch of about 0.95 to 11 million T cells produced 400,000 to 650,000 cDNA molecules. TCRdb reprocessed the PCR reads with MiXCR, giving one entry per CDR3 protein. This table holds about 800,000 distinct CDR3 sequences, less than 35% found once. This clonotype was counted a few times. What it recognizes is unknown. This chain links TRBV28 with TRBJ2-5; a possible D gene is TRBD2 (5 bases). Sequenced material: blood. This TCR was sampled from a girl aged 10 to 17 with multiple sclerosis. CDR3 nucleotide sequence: TGTGCCAGCCGCGGGCAGCGGAAACCAGAAGAGACCCAGTACTTC. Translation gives CASRGQRKPEETQYF.